Listed here are 16 T cell receptor beta chains from one sample, sequenced in a study of T cells after yellow fever vaccination. A single record per CDR3 protein comes from TCRdb applying MiXCR to the 5' RACE reads. This table holds approximately 550,000 distinct CDR3 sequences, 19% found once. Material: PBMCs, obtained 15 days after the yellow fever booster vaccination. The receptor source for this set is a young man who received the YFV17D yellow fever vaccine.

This clonotype was seen a handful of times. The chain has TRBV19 and TRBJ2-7, with D uncertain. This CDR3 contains 15 residues. Trimming took off 3 bases at V and 2 bases at J, with 14 bases between the two ends. Germline lookup yields CDR1 LNHDA and CDR2 SQIVND (reference sequence). CDR3: CASSIDGIGTYEQYF. The CDR3 DNA follows: TGTGCCAGTAGTATCGATGGCATCGGCACCTACGAGCAGTACTTC.

The chain recombines TRBV6-2 or TRBV6-3 with TRBJ1-5; D remains ambiguous. The CDR3 consists of 13 residues. The V and J ends lost 0 bases and 7 bases respectively, with 7 bases between them. Germline CDR1 reads MNHEY; CDR2 reads SVGEGT. CDR3 sequence: CASSYSSGQPQHF. The CDR3 DNA reads as TGTGCCAGCAGTTACTCGTCGGGCCAGCCCCAGCATTTT.

This clonotype was picked up a small number of times. The chain links TRBV4-3 to TRBJ2-7; 9 nucleotides align to TRBD1. The ends lost 5 bases at V and 4 bases at J; junction bases unmatched: 6. CDR3 length equals 14 residues. The V gene's germline CDR1 is LGHNA and CDR2 YSLEER. CDR3 sequence (DNA): TGCGCCAGCAGCTACAGGGGGCCGGGGTACGAGCAGTACTTC. Amino acid sequence: CASSYRGPGYEQYF.

This clonotype was found a few times. The genes are TRBV6-2 or TRBV6-3 and TRBJ1-4; D is unclear. CDR1 MNHEY and CDR2 SVGEGT come from the germline V gene. The germline V and J ends were trimmed by 8 bases and 0 bases, with 10 bases remaining between them. The CDR3 contains 14 residues. The CDR3 DNA follows: TGTGCCAGCGGATCATGGGCAACTAATGAAAAACTGTTTTTT. Amino acids: CASGSWATNEKLFF.

The genes are TRBV6-2 or TRBV6-3 and TRBJ2-1; 9 nucleotides agree with TRBD2. CDR1 and CDR2 from the germline V gene are MNHEY and SVGEGT. CDR3 size: 13 residues. The trim removed 11 bases at V and 4 bases at J, leaving 6 bases unmatched. The CDR3 bases are TGTGCCGGCCGACTAGCGGAATACAATGAGCAGTTCTTC. Encoded protein: CAGRLAEYNEQFF.

This clonotype was found a few times. The V gene is TRBV20-1, the J gene TRBJ1-6; D possibly corresponds to TRBD1 (6 bases). V lost 4 bases, J lost 10 bases, and 17 bases lay in between. This CDR3 contains 14 residues. CDR1 DFQATT and CDR2 SNEGSKA come from the germline V gene (reference sequence). The chain's CDR3 is CSATQGSLGSPLHF. The CDR3, as DNA: TGCAGTGCTACACAGGGCAGCTTAGGGTCACCCCTCCACTTT.

This rearrangement joins TRBV20-1 to TRBJ2-7, with 11 bases matching TRBD2. CDR3 size: 14 residues. Germline CDR1 reads DFQATT; CDR2 reads SNEGSKA (reference sequence). The ends lost 5 bases at V and 2 bases at J; junction bases unmatched: 5. CDR3 in amino acids: CSAQGLAGTYEQYF. The CDR3 coding sequence is TGCAGTGCTCAAGGACTAGCGGGTACCTACGAGCAGTACTTC.

This clonotype was detected a few times. The chain joins TRBV5-4 to TRBJ2-3, with a weak D call TRBD1 (5 bases). CDR1 is SGHNT, CDR2 YYREEE, per germline (reference sequence). This CDR3 spans 14 amino acids. V was shortened by 4 bases and J by 3 bases, with 12 bases between the two germline ends. In DNA, the CDR3 is TGTGCCAGCAGCAACACCAAGGGGACAGATACGCAGTATTTT. Its protein product is CASSNTKGTDTQYF.

The chain has TRBV27 and TRBJ2-7, with 7 nucleotides matching TRBD2. This CDR3 is 12 amino acids long. The germline gives CDR1 MNHEY, CDR2 SMNVEV (reference sequence). The V segment lost 6 bases and the J segment 5 bases; nucleotides outside the gene matches: 4. The CDR3 spells CASRAGIHEQYF. CDR3 bases: TGTGCCAGCAGAGCGGGGATCCACGAGCAGTACTTC.

This clonotype has just a few counts. The J gene is TRBJ2-7, the V gene TRBV5-1; the D gene is possibly TRBD1 (5 bases). The CDR3 is made up of 17 amino acids. The V gene lost 3 bases and the J gene lost 4 bases, with 23 bases spanning the gap. Germline CDR1 and CDR2: SGHRS and YFSETQ. The CDR3 here is CASSSGASVLGAYEQYF. CDR3 in DNA: TGCGCCAGCAGCTCTGGAGCATCCGTCCTAGGGGCTTACGAGCAGTACTTC.

In this sample, this clonotype turned up a few times. The chain employs TRBV7-2 and TRBJ2-5; 8 bases match TRBD1. The CDR3 runs 13 residues. Looked up from germline, CDR1 is SGHTA and CDR2 is FQGNSA. Trimming at V came to 6 bases and at J to 1 base, leaving 1 base not matched to a gene. The CDR3, as DNA: TGTGCCAGCAGACAGGGGGGCCAAGAGACCCAGTACTTC. Encoded protein: CASRQGGQETQYF.

This clonotype came up a few times. The genes are TRBV19 and TRBJ1-1, with D hard to call. Trimming pared 3 bases from V and 3 bases from J, leaving 8 bases between. CDR1 and CDR2 (germline): LNHDA, SQIVND (reference sequence). This CDR3 contains 13 residues. CDR3 DNA sequence: TGTGCCAGTAGTATCCGGCAGTACACTGAAGCTTTCTTT. Protein product: CASSIRQYTEAFF.

The V call is TRBV6-5, the J call TRBJ2-1; 8 nucleotides line up with TRBD2. V lost 5 bases to trimming and J lost 4 bases; unmatched junction nucleotides: 13. CDR1 is MNHEY, CDR2 SVGAGI, per germline. There are 17 residues in the CDR3. DNA of the CDR3: TGTGCCAGCAGTCCAGGAACCGGGACTAGACCTTACAATGAGCAGTTCTTC. Its translation: CASSPGTGTRPYNEQFF.

V usage is TRBV6-5 and J usage is TRBJ2-3, with D possibly TRBD1 on 6 matching bases. This CDR3 has 16 residues. CDR1 MNHEY and CDR2 SVGAGI come from the germline V gene. Deletions cut 2 bases from V and 2 bases from J, with 14 bases between. The DNA of the CDR3 is TGTGCCAGCAGTTACGGGGGACAATTTTCCACAGATACGCAGTATTTT. Translated: CASSYGGQFSTDTQYF.

The chain employs TRBV20-1 and TRBJ2-1; D tentatively fits TRBD1 or TRBD2 (5 bases each). The CDR3 is made up of 12 amino acids. Deletions cut 3 bases from V and 9 bases from J, with 12 bases between. CDR1 is DFQATT, CDR2 SNEGSKA, per germline (reference sequence). Written as DNA, the CDR3 is TGCAGTGCTAGCCAGGGACCCGCTGAGCAGTTCTTC. Translated, it gives CSASQGPAEQFF.

This clonotype was recorded a few times. The gene calls are TRBV12-3 or TRBV12-4 and TRBJ2-1; 7 bases match TRBD2. The CDR3 is 16 residues long. V shed 7 bases, J shed 9 bases, and the junction held 18 bases outside the gene matches. The CDR3 reads CASTYEREVHTGEQFF. The CDR3 DNA follows: TGTGCCAGCACCTATGAACGGGAGGTCCATACAGGTGAGCAGTTCTTC.